One and the same sample provided the 26 T cell receptor beta chains below, sequenced in a study of shared clonotypes between healthy human individuals. The data were produced by immunoSEQ multiplex PCR, yet TCRdb's version contains in-frame clones alone and is incomplete. The table has roughly 1 million clones, approximately 80% seen once. The sample consisted of memory CD4+ T cells from PBMCs. Noted subset: CD45RA-negative fraction. These receptor sequences come from a man between 18 and 29 years old in good health. Some clones in this sample may be carry-over from other donors' samples.

The chain links TRBV15 to TRBJ1-1; D is unresolved. V lost 0 bases, J lost 1 base, and 9 bases lay in between. CDR1 and CDR2 from the germline V gene are LNHNV and YYDKDF (reference sequence). This CDR3 is built from 15 residues. CDR3 DNA: TGTGCCACCAGCAGAGAAGAGTTGCCGAACACTGAAGCTTTCTTT. Protein product: CATSREELPNTEAFF.

The chain links TRBV28 to TRBJ2-2, with unresolved D. The CDR3 totals 14 residues. Deletions cut 6 bases from V and 1 base from J, with 9 bases between. The germline CDR1 and CDR2 sequences are MDHEN and SYDVKM. The CDR3 protein is CASREMLNTGELFF. The CDR3 DNA follows: TGTGCCAGCAGGGAGATGCTGAACACCGGGGAGCTGTTTTTT.

V gene TRBV7-8 combines with J gene TRBJ2-3; 9 bases are shared with TRBD2. After removal of 8 bases from V and 7 bases from J, the junction contained 10 bases not matched to a gene. The CDR3 length is 14 residues. The germline CDR1 and CDR2 sequences are SGHVS and FQNEAQ. CDR3 loop: CASQRAGGLNTQYF. Written as DNA, the CDR3 is TGTGCCAGCCAACGGGCGGGAGGGCTGAATACGCAGTATTTT.

In regard to this clone: This sample includes further DNA sequences coding for the same CDR3. The V call is TRBV6-1, the J call TRBJ1-2, with D uncertain. The germline V gene has CDR1 MNHNS and CDR2 SASEGT. This CDR3 comprises 15 residues. With 0 bases removed from V and 0 bases from J, the gap between germline ends came to 8 bases. This CDR3 is CASSEATGPNYGYTF. The DNA of the CDR3 is TGTGCCAGCAGTGAAGCGACGGGTCCTAACTATGGCTACACCTTC.

The J gene is TRBJ2-2, the V gene TRBV5-1; the D is unclear. CDR1 is SGHRS and CDR2 is YFSETQ in the germline V gene. The CDR3 runs 13 residues. Trimming shortened V by 2 bases and J by 3 bases, and 5 bases separated the two germline ends. CDR3 DNA sequence: TGCGCCAGCAGCTTTTCGGACACCGGGGAGCTGTTTTTT. Its protein is CASSFSDTGELFF.

This chain links TRBV7-8 with TRBJ2-1; 8 nucleotides align to TRBD2. This CDR3 contains 19 residues. V gave up 2 bases and J gave up 4 bases; unmatched junction bases: 16. Germline V CDR1 and CDR2: SGHVS, FQNEAQ. This CDR3 reads CASSLRRGRRTSSYNEQFF. Written as DNA, the CDR3 is TGTGCCAGCAGCTTAAGGCGGGGGCGACGGACTAGCTCTTACAATGAGCAGTTCTTC.

The chain uses TRBV7-3 and TRBJ1-1, with 8 positions matching TRBD1. CDR1 and CDR2 (germline): SGHTA, FQGTGA. J gave up 0 bases and V 6 bases, and 0 bases lay outside the gene matches. CDR3 size: 13 residues. The CDR3 bases are TGTGCCAGCAGGACAGGGGTGAACACTGAAGCTTTCTTT. Protein: CASRTGVNTEAFF.

This clone was counted only a few times. This chain connects TRBV6-5 to TRBJ1-2; D might be TRBD1 (6 bases). Germline loops: CDR1 MNHEY, CDR2 SVGAGI. V was pared by 4 bases and J by 4 bases, with 13 bases between. The CDR3 loop spans 14 amino acids. The DNA of the CDR3 is TGTGCCAGCAGTTCCAGGACAGACTTCTATGGCTACACCTTC. Its protein is CASSSRTDFYGYTF.

The chain employs TRBV7-2 and TRBJ1-1; D is perhaps TRBD1 (5 bases). Trimming removed 1 base from V and 4 bases from J, with 13 bases in between. The germline V gene has CDR1 SGHTA and CDR2 FQGNSA. This CDR3 contains 15 residues. In DNA, the CDR3 is TGTGCCAGCAGCTTAGTCTATGGGGGGACCACTGAAGCTTTCTTT. This gives the protein CASSLVYGGTTEAFF.

This clone was observed a single time. The J gene is TRBJ2-2, the V gene TRBV19; no definite D call. The germline gives CDR1 LNHDA, CDR2 SQIVND (reference sequence). Trimming removed 9 bases at V and 7 bases at J, with 15 bases between. CDR3 length: 13 amino acids. In nucleotides, the CDR3 is TGTGCCAGCGGTTCGTCATCCGTCGGGGAGCTGTTTTTT. This sequence encodes CASGSSSVGELFF.

Points on this clone: In the same sample, other DNA sequences code for this CDR3. The chain employs TRBV28 and TRBJ2-3, with TRBD1 matching 7 bases. Germline V gives CDR1 MDHEN, CDR2 SYDVKM. This CDR3 comprises 13 residues. Unmatched junction bases numbered 6, after V lost 9 bases and J lost 3 bases. DNA of the CDR3: TGTGCCAGTACATTACAGGGGACAGATACGCAGTATTTT. Translating it yields CASTLQGTDTQYF. Full variable domain (missing parts from reference TRBV28 and TRBJ2-3): DVKVTQSSRYLVKRTGEKVFLECVQDMDHENMFWYRQDPGLGLRLIYFSYDVKMKEKGDIPEGYSVSREKKERFSLILESASTNQTSMYLCASTLQGTDTQYFGPGTRLTVL.

The chain carries TRBV19 and TRBJ1-1; 7 bases fit TRBD1. The germline gives CDR1 LNHDA, CDR2 SQIVND (reference sequence). Trimming removed 6 bases from V and 0 bases from J; junction bases left unmatched: 4. This CDR3 is 14 amino acids long. The CDR3 nucleotides are TGTGCCAGTAGGAGGGGGCCCATGAACACTGAAGCTTTCTTT. Residues: CASRRGPMNTEAFF.

The V and J genes are TRBV9 and TRBJ2-3, with a tentative D call TRBD1 (6 bases). Germline V gene data show CDR1 as SGDLS and CDR2 as YYNGEE. Between the trimmed V and J ends, which lost 3 bases and 2 bases, there was a span of 16 bases. This CDR3 is 16 amino acids long. CDR3 protein: CASSAGRDTYTDTQYF. The CDR3 DNA reads as TGTGCCAGCAGCGCCGGCCGGGACACCTACACAGATACGCAGTATTTT.

The rearrangement joins TRBV2 to TRBJ2-1; D may be TRBD2 (6 bases). This CDR3 contains 14 residues. Trimming took 6 bases from V and 1 from J, leaving 10 bases between them. Germline-derived CDR1 and CDR2 are SNHLY and FYNNEI. The DNA of the CDR3 is TGTGCCAGCAGAAGGACTAATTCCTACAATGAGCAGTTCTTC. It translates to CASRRTNSYNEQFF.

The rearrangement joins TRBV19 to TRBJ2-2; a possible D gene is TRBD1 (5 bases). The germline CDR1 and CDR2 sequences are LNHDA and SQIVND (reference sequence). With 6 bases removed from V and 1 base from J, the gap between germline ends came to 9 bases. The CDR3 is made up of 14 amino acids. The CDR3 protein is CASRWQGNTGELFF. The CDR3 DNA reads TGTGCCAGTAGGTGGCAGGGGAACACCGGGGAGCTGTTTTTT.

The genes are TRBV5-1 and TRBJ2-5, with D maybe TRBD1 (6 bases). The V end lost 0 bases, the J end lost 4 bases, and 10 bases lay between the germline ends. This CDR3 region has 14 residues. The germline V gene has CDR1 SGHRS and CDR2 YFSETQ. Here the CDR3 reads CASSLGMTGETQYF. The CDR3 DNA sequence: TGCGCCAGCAGCTTGGGAATGACAGGAGAGACCCAGTACTTC.

This CDR3 is CASSLPKGQGMVNEQFF. CDR3 nucleotides: TGTGCCAGCAGCCTACCAAAGGGACAGGGAATGGTCAATGAGCAGTTCTTC. The V call is TRBV21-1, the J call TRBJ2-1; no DNA check was done on the table's D call, TRBD1. TRBV21-1 is an annotated pseudogene. CDR3 length: 17 residues.

The rearrangement joins TRBV5-4 to TRBJ2-6; D gene ambiguous. The germline V and J ends were trimmed by 0 bases and 0 bases, with 7 bases remaining between them. The CDR3 spans 16 residues. Germline CDR1 reads SGHNT; CDR2 reads YYREEE (reference sequence). The CDR3 DNA sequence: TGTGCCAGCAGCTTGGCGTGGAACTCTGGGGCCAACGTCCTGACTTTC. Translating it yields CASSLAWNSGANVLTF.

The genes are TRBV9 and TRBJ2-1; D unresolved. CDR1 is SGDLS, CDR2 YYNGEE, per germline. The CDR3 totals 19 residues. Trimming pared 0 bases from V and 0 bases from J, leaving 19 bases between. CDR3 region: CASSVGGRSLPSSYNEQFF. Here the CDR3 DNA reads TGTGCCAGCAGCGTAGGAGGCCGTTCTCTACCGAGCTCCTACAATGAGCAGTTCTTC. Together with reference TRBV9 and TRBJ2-1, the CDR3 gives the full variable domain: DSGVTQTPKHLITATGQRVTLRCSPRSGDLSVYWYQQSLDQGLQFLIQYYNGEERAKGNILERFSAQQFPDLHSELNLSSLELGDSALYFCASSVGGRSLPSSYNEQFFGPGTRLTVL.

The chain carries TRBV5-1 and TRBJ2-5; the D gene is possibly TRBD1 (6 bases). The CDR3 extends over 14 amino acids. The germline V gene encodes CDR1 SGHRS and CDR2 YFSETQ. V was trimmed by 4 bases and J by 1 base, leaving 11 bases between them. CDR3 loop: CASSGRTAQETQYF. The CDR3 DNA follows: TGCGCCAGCAGCGGTCGGACAGCCCAAGAGACCCAGTACTTC.

The sample holds a few counts of this clone. The J gene is TRBJ2-3, the V gene TRBV28, with D perhaps matching TRBD2 (5 bases). Trimming took 4 bases from V and 0 from J, leaving 8 bases between them. This CDR3 spans 14 amino acids. Germline V CDR1 and CDR2: MDHEN, SYDVKM. In DNA form, the CDR3 reads TGTGCCAGCAGTTGGGAGACGAGCACAGATACGCAGTATTTT. Protein sequence: CASSWETSTDTQYF. Based on the CDR3 plus reference TRBV28 and TRBJ2-3, the full variable domain is DVKVTQSSRYLVKRTGEKVFLECVQDMDHENMFWYRQDPGLGLRLIYFSYDVKMKEKGDIPEGYSVSREKKERFSLILESASTNQTSMYLCASSWETSTDTQYFGPGTRLTVL.

This clone has only one observation. The chain recombines TRBV7-9 with TRBJ2-2; D uncertain. V lost 7 bases and J 7 bases, leaving 10 bases between the germline ends. The germline gives CDR1 SEHNR, CDR2 FQNEAQ (reference sequence). CDR3 length equals 12 residues. The CDR3 region is CASTTWGGELFF. The CDR3 region has the DNA TGTGCCAGCACCACCTGGGGCGGGGAGCTGTTTTTT.

This clone was seen many times. The chain is built from TRBV14 and TRBJ2-2; 7 positions agree with TRBD2. The CDR3 is made up of 17 amino acids. Germline loops: CDR1 SGHDN, CDR2 FVKESK. J lost 4 bases, V lost 0 bases, and 8 bases had no gene match. CDR3 residues: CASSQDPPGRGTGELFF. The CDR3 nucleotides are TGTGCCAGCAGCCAAGATCCCCCGGGGAGGGGCACCGGGGAGCTGTTTTTT.

The gene calls are TRBV18 and TRBJ2-3; the D is unclear. This CDR3 is built from 13 residues. Trimming removed 4 bases at V and 9 bases at J, with 14 bases between. Germline loops: CDR1 KGHSH, CDR2 LQKENI. In DNA, the CDR3 is TGTGCCAGCTCACTCGCCGTGATAGGGACGCAGTATTTT. It specifies CASSLAVIGTQYF.

This chain uses TRBV5-4 with TRBJ1-1; 7 bases are shared with TRBD1. The CDR3 extends over 15 amino acids. Germline CDR1 is SGHNT and CDR2 is YYREEE (reference sequence). The J segment lost 1 base and the V segment lost 0 bases, leaving 3 bases of the junction unmatched. The CDR3 DNA sequence: TGTGCCAGCAGCTTGGGTGGGACAGAGAACACTGAAGCTTTCTTT. Amino acid sequence: CASSLGGTENTEAFF.

CDR3 protein: CASRPPGLGSDTQYF. CDR3 sequence (DNA): TGTGCCAGCAGACCCCCGGGACTAGGTTCAGATACGCAGTATTTT. The J gene is TRBJ2-3, the V gene TRBV9; 8 bases fit TRBD2. CDR1 is SGDLS and CDR2 is YYNGEE in the germline V gene. The V gene end was trimmed by 5 bases and the J gene end by 4 bases; junction bases not matched to a gene: 9. CDR3 length: 15 residues.